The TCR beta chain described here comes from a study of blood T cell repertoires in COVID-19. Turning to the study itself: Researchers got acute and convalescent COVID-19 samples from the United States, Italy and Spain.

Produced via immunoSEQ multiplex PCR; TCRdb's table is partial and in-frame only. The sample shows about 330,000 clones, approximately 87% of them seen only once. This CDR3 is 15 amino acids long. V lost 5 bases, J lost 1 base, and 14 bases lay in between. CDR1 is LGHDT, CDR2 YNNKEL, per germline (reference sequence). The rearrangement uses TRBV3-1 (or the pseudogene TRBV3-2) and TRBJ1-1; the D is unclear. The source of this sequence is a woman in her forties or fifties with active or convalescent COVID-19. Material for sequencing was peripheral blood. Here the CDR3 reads CASSSRLFGNTEAFF. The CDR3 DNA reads TGTGCCAGCAGCTCTCGGTTATTTGGGAACACTGAAGCTTTCTTT.